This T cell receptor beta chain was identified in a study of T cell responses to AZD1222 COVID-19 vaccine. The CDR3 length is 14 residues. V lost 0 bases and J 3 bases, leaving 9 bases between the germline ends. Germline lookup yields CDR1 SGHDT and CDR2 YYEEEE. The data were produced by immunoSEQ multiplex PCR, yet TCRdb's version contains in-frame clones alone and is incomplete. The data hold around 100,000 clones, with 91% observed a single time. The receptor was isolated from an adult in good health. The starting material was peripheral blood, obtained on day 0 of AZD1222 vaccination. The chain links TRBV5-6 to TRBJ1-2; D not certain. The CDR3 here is CASSLDAGYYGYTF. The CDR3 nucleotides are TGTGCCAGCAGCTTGGATGCAGGATACTATGGCTACACCTTC. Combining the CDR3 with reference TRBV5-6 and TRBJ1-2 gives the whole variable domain DAGVTQSPTHLIKTRGQQVTLRCSPKSGHDTVSWYQQALGQGPQFIFQYYEEEERQRGNFPDRFSGHQFPNYSSELNVNALLLGDSALYLCASSLDAGYYGYTFGSGTRLTVV.